The following is a T cell receptor (beta chain) sequence with its context. These data belong to a study of identical twins. One entry per CDR3 protein, called by TCRdb with MiXCR from the 5' RACE reads. The repertoire has hundreds of thousands of distinct CDR3 sequences, approximately 18% of them found once; the top ten carry around 13%. In addition, the sample was reused for a study of T cells expressing NK-cell markers.

This TCR came from a woman under 30 in good health. The specimen was PBMCs.

The CDR3 DNA sequence: TGTGCCACCAGCAGAGTGGGTCGAAACATTCAGTACTTC. Translating it yields CATSRVGRNIQYF. V gene TRBV15 combines with J gene TRBJ2-4; D gene ambiguous. Germline V gene sequence: CDR1 LNHNV, CDR2 YYDKDF (reference sequence). The CDR3 extends over 13 amino acids. With 1 base removed from V and 6 bases from J, the gap between germline ends came to 7 bases.